The clone carrying this TCR beta chain showed up many times. Its target is unknown. This sample is part of a study of identical twins. Regarding the study as a whole: Invariant MAIT and iNKT cells may have partly biased zero-insertion analyses.

TCRdb re-derived calls from the 5' RACE reads in MiXCR, one entry per CDR3 protein. The table has around 340,000 distinct CDR3 sequences, approximately 13% seen once. CDR3 size: 16 residues. The V end was cut by 0 bases, the J end by 4 bases, with 17 bases between. CDR1 and CDR2 from the germline V gene are SGHRS and YFSETQ. The same sample was also used in a study of yellow fever vaccine responses in identical twins. That work adds: Twins' vaccine T cell response reportedly gave the appearance of partial convergence and partial personalization.

The V gene is TRBV5-1, the J gene TRBJ2-7, with D maybe TRBD1 (8 bases). This sequence originates from a woman aged 18-30 years in good health. Sequenced material: CD8+ T cells sorted from blood. The CDR3 is CASSLGTGRGSYEQYF. CDR3 DNA: TGCGCCAGCAGCTTGGGGACAGGGAGGGGGAGTTACGAGCAGTACTTC.